This is a list of T cell receptor beta chains from one sample in a study of cytomegalovirus exposure and HLA in healthy donors. Measured with immunoSEQ multiplex PCR; TCRdb has only the in-frame clones, and not every one. The sample gives about 120,000 clones, over 65% of which show up once; 2.5% to 3% is in the top ten. Material: PBMCs. The receptors were sampled from a woman aged 40 to 55 in good health and CMV-seropositive. Each CDR3 is given with its conserved first and last residue. The order of the fields is J gene, D gene, CDR3 length, clone size, V gene, CDR3 protein, CDR3 DNA. A D gene is named only where the DNA matches it firmly. Some rows mark clone size as missing; the rest say once, few, many or name a class of expanded clone.

j_call: TRBJ1-5
d_call: TRBD1
cdr3_length: 15
clone_size: NA
v_call: TRBV2
cdr3_aa: CASGATGGYNQPQHF
cdr3_nt: TGTGCCAGCGGAGCGACAGGGGGCTACAATCAGCCCCAGCATTTT

j_call: TRBJ2-7
d_call: NA
cdr3_length: 12
clone_size: once
v_call: TRBV15
cdr3_aa: CATSTGRSEQYF
cdr3_nt: TGTGCCACCAGCACCGGTAGATCCGAGCAGTACTTC

j_call: TRBJ1-1
d_call: TRBD1
cdr3_length: 13
clone_size: NA
v_call: TRBV19
cdr3_aa: CASSSQQGAEAFF
cdr3_nt: TGTGCCAGTAGTAGCCAACAGGGGGCTGAAGCTTTCTTT

j_call: TRBJ1-3
d_call: NA
cdr3_length: 14
clone_size: NA
v_call: TRBV12-5
cdr3_aa: CASGTGTRGNTIYF
cdr3_nt: TGTGCTAGTGGAACAGGGACCAGAGGAAACACCATATATTTT

j_call: TRBJ1-1
d_call: NA
cdr3_length: 13
clone_size: once
v_call: TRBV19
cdr3_aa: CASSFSRVTEAFF
cdr3_nt: TGTGCCAGTAGTTTCTCACGGGTCACTGAAGCTTTCTTT

j_call: TRBJ2-5
d_call: TRBD1
cdr3_length: 13
clone_size: NA
v_call: TRBV19
cdr3_aa: CASSATGQETQYF
cdr3_nt: TGTGCCAGTAGTGCGACAGGGCAAGAGACCCAGTACTTC

j_call: TRBJ2-1
d_call: NA
cdr3_length: 16
clone_size: NA
v_call: TRBV10-1
cdr3_aa: CASSPSPGLREDEQFF
cdr3_nt: TGCGCCAGCAGTCCCAGCCCAGGGCTAAGAGAAGATGAGCAGTTCTTC

j_call: TRBJ2-7
d_call: TRBD1
cdr3_length: 15
clone_size: NA
v_call: TRBV5-1
cdr3_aa: CASRAGTGGSYEQYF
cdr3_nt: TGCGCCAGCAGAGCCGGGACAGGGGGCTCCTACGAGCAGTACTTC

j_call: TRBJ2-2
d_call: NA
cdr3_length: 17
clone_size: few
v_call: TRBV5-6
cdr3_aa: CASSSGLRGRNTGELFF
cdr3_nt: TGTGCCAGCAGCTCCGGTTTGAGGGGGAGGAACACCGGGGAGCTGTTTTTT

j_call: TRBJ1-3
d_call: NA
cdr3_length: 15
clone_size: NA
v_call: TRBV27
cdr3_aa: CASSTSREAANTIYF
cdr3_nt: TGTGCCAGCAGTACGTCCAGGGAAGCTGCAAACACCATATATTTT

j_call: TRBJ2-7
d_call: NA
cdr3_length: 13
clone_size: NA
v_call: TRBV13
cdr3_aa: CASGLKNTYEQYF
cdr3_nt: TGTGCCAGCGGCCTGAAAAACACCTACGAGCAGTACTTC

j_call: TRBJ2-7
d_call: NA
cdr3_length: 16
clone_size: NA
v_call: TRBV7-9
cdr3_aa: CASSTSSGTGGHEQYF
cdr3_nt: TGTGCCAGCAGCACCTCATCCGGGACCGGGGGGCACGAGCAGTACTTC

j_call: TRBJ2-5
d_call: TRBD2
cdr3_length: 14
clone_size: few
v_call: TRBV5-6
cdr3_aa: CASSQGLPGETQYF
cdr3_nt: TGTGCCAGCAGCCAGGGACTACCAGGGGAGACCCAGTACTTC

j_call: TRBJ2-2
d_call: TRBD2
cdr3_length: 18
clone_size: NA
v_call: TRBV9
cdr3_aa: CASSVGALAGHNTGELFF
cdr3_nt: TGTGCCAGCAGCGTAGGAGCGCTAGCGGGACACAACACCGGGGAGCTGTTTTTT

j_call: TRBJ2-6
d_call: NA
cdr3_length: 15
clone_size: NA
v_call: TRBV10-3
cdr3_aa: CAITGQLSGANVLTF
cdr3_nt: TGTGCCATCACCGGACAGCTCTCTGGGGCCAACGTCCTGACTTTC

j_call: TRBJ1-2
d_call: TRBD1
cdr3_length: 15
clone_size: NA
v_call: TRBV19
cdr3_aa: CASSLRPGTDYGYTF
cdr3_nt: TGTGCCAGTAGTCTTAGACCCGGGACAGACTATGGCTACACCTTC

j_call: TRBJ1-3
d_call: NA
cdr3_length: 14
clone_size: NA
v_call: TRBV5-1
cdr3_aa: CASSLVSSGNTIYF
cdr3_nt: TGCGCCAGCAGCTTGGTCAGCTCTGGAAACACCATATATTTT

j_call: TRBJ1-5
d_call: TRBD1
cdr3_length: 15
clone_size: NA
v_call: TRBV6-1
cdr3_aa: CASSSGGIGNQPQHF
cdr3_nt: TGTGCCAGCAGTTCAGGGGGGATTGGCAATCAGCCCCAGCATTTT

j_call: TRBJ1-2
d_call: NA
cdr3_length: 11
clone_size: NA
v_call: TRBV7-2
cdr3_aa: CASSLEGSYTF
cdr3_nt: TGTGCCAGCAGCTTGGAGGGGAGCTACACCTTC

j_call: TRBJ2-1
d_call: TRBD1
cdr3_length: 15
clone_size: NA
v_call: TRBV6-6
cdr3_aa: CASTRDRDVYNEQFF
cdr3_nt: TGTGCCAGCACCAGGGACAGGGACGTTTACAATGAGCAGTTCTTC

j_call: TRBJ2-3
d_call: TRBD2
cdr3_length: 13
clone_size: few
v_call: TRBV5-6
cdr3_aa: CASSFSGTDTQYF
cdr3_nt: TGTGCCAGCAGCTTTAGCGGGACAGATACGCAGTATTTT

j_call: TRBJ2-7
d_call: TRBD1
cdr3_length: 14
clone_size: NA
v_call: TRBV2
cdr3_aa: CASRRTGGWYEQYF
cdr3_nt: TGTGCCAGCAGGAGGACAGGGGGATGGTACGAGCAGTACTTC

j_call: TRBJ2-1
d_call: TRBD2
cdr3_length: 14
clone_size: NA
v_call: TRBV5-1
cdr3_aa: CASTGTSPWNEQFF
cdr3_nt: TGCGCCAGCACGGGGACTAGCCCTTGGAATGAGCAGTTCTTC

j_call: TRBJ1-2
d_call: TRBD1
cdr3_length: 15
clone_size: NA
v_call: TRBV19
cdr3_aa: CASIDRGLLNYGYTF
cdr3_nt: TGTGCCAGTATTGACAGGGGGCTTTTAAATTATGGCTACACCTTC

j_call: TRBJ2-7
d_call: NA
cdr3_length: 15
clone_size: NA
v_call: TRBV6-5
cdr3_aa: CASSYSGGSDYEQYF
cdr3_nt: TGTGCCAGCAGTTACTCAGGGGGATCGGACTACGAGCAGTACTTC

j_call: TRBJ2-1
d_call: TRBD2
cdr3_length: 19
clone_size: NA
v_call: TRBV29-1
cdr3_aa: CSVENRVGGGPISYNEQFF
cdr3_nt: TGCAGCGTTGAAAACCGCGTGGGGGGAGGGCCCATTAGCTACAATGAGCAGTTCTTC

j_call: TRBJ2-3
d_call: TRBD1
cdr3_length: 14
clone_size: few
v_call: TRBV2
cdr3_aa: CASSRDRDTDTQYF
cdr3_nt: TGTGCCAGCAGCCGGGACAGGGACACAGATACGCAGTATTTT

j_call: TRBJ1-6
d_call: NA
cdr3_length: 17
clone_size: NA
v_call: TRBV27
cdr3_aa: CASSSRNPGSYNSPLHF
cdr3_nt: TGTGCCAGCAGTTCCCGCAACCCAGGCTCCTATAATTCCCCCCTCCACTTT

j_call: TRBJ1-5
d_call: NA
cdr3_length: 15
clone_size: NA
v_call: TRBV6-1
cdr3_aa: CASSQNRFNWQPQHF
cdr3_nt: TGTGCCAGCAGTCAAAACAGGTTTAACTGGCAGCCCCAGCATTTT

j_call: TRBJ2-7
d_call: TRBD2
cdr3_length: 14
clone_size: NA
v_call: TRBV6-1
cdr3_aa: CASSGVGGGYEQYF
cdr3_nt: TGTGCCAGCAGTGGGGTCGGGGGGGGCTACGAGCAGTACTTC

j_call: TRBJ1-1
d_call: TRBD1
cdr3_length: 14
clone_size: NA
v_call: TRBV19
cdr3_aa: CASTRGAGNTEAFF
cdr3_nt: TGTGCCAGTACCAGGGGGGCTGGGAACACTGAAGCTTTCTTT

j_call: TRBJ1-1
d_call: NA
cdr3_length: 12
clone_size: NA
v_call: TRBV4-1
cdr3_aa: CASSQEFGSSFF
cdr3_nt: TGCGCCAGCAGCCAAGAATTCGGGTCGAGTTTCTTT

j_call: TRBJ2-7
d_call: TRBD2
cdr3_length: 14
clone_size: few
v_call: TRBV7-2
cdr3_aa: CASSSTTSAYEQYF
cdr3_nt: TGTGCCAGCAGCTCTACGACTAGCGCGTACGAGCAGTACTTC